This TCR beta chain derives from a study of cytomegalovirus exposure and HLA in healthy donors. Turning to the study itself: Early release data held some 80 million unique TCRs from HLA-typed donors.

This clone was detected a few times. Antigen: not known. Study-wide points: The authors judged a highly shared variant cluster likely a sequencing artifact. A list of 150 or so TCR beta chains associated with cytomegalovirus was given. The study had only CMV serostatus as immune exposure information.

60 Vbeta and 13 Jbeta primers were used in PCR. TCRdb keeps only in-frame clones here, not all; method: immunoSEQ multiplex PCR. This sample has under 150,000 clones, with about 64% found just once. The receptor was isolated from a man between 60 and 75 years old in good health and CMV-seronegative. Sequencing was performed on PBMCs.

The CDR3 DNA reads as TGTGCCAGCGGAGTTTACCTTAGTCAGCCCCAGCATTTT. It specifies CASGVYLSQPQHF. This chain uses TRBV28 with TRBJ1-5, with unresolved D. The V end was cut by 8 bases, the J end by 6 bases, with 14 bases between. CDR1 and CDR2 (germline): MDHEN, SYDVKM. This CDR3 region has 13 residues.